This T cell receptor beta chain was obtained from a study of OX40 agonist ivuxolimab in advanced cancers. TCRdb's table, derived via immunoSEQ multiplex PCR, lists solely in-frame clones and lacks some. The data contain about 82,000 clones, approximately 87% of them singletons. On this clone itself: Its antigen is currently unknown. The junction does not match germline at one end; this may be a read error. The sample carries other DNA sequences with the same CDR3.

The study, taken as a whole, reports: Low normalized T-cell clonal expansion was additionally recorded for some nonresponders.

Sequencing was performed on CD4+ or CD8+ T cells sorted from blood, taken in a trial of the OX40 agonist ivuxolimab. The clonotype comes from an adult with an advanced solid tumor such as melanoma, head and neck, liver or kidney cancer.

The CDR3 region has the DNA TGTGCCAGCAGCCAAGGGGTAGAGCCCCAGCACTTT. Translated: CASSQGVEPQHF. The rearrangement links TRBV4-2 to TRBJ1-5; D unresolved. CDR1 is LGHNA and CDR2 is YNFKEQ in the germline V gene. This CDR3 contains 12 residues.